Detailed here is one TCR beta chain. Its antigen remains unidentified. No much larger clone exists at a distance of one base, and base qualities are not known. This sample is drawn from a study of technical replicates of blood from several donors (dated by TCRdb to the late 2010s). The library came from the immunoSEQ multiplex PCR assay. In TCRdb, the immuneACCESS table is reduced to in-frame sequences with V and J assigned. These tables do not hold every clone; where another copy was compared, an unresolved V gene accounts for under half, and the others remain unexplained. For this sample there are roughly 92,000 clones; 95% appear just once. The ten largest clones take up around 0.3% of the sample. This clonotype was sampled from a human donor in good health. Source material: T cells isolated from PBMCs.

The CDR3 reads CASTGEAFF. The sequence in DNA is TGTGCCAGCACAGGGGAGGCTTTCTTT. The chain uses TRBV27 and TRBJ1-1; perhaps TRBD1 is the D gene, with 6 bases matching. Cut back by 7 bases and 11 bases, the V and J ends lie 8 bases apart. For CDR1 and CDR2, the germline V gene (reference sequence) lists MNHEY and SMNVEV. Its CDR3 holds 9 amino acids, cysteine through phenylalanine. The sequence is cut down to CDR3 DNA, 27 bases in frame from base 1.